This passage covers 14 T cell receptor beta chains from one sample sequenced in a study of cytomegalovirus exposure and HLA in healthy donors. Vbeta (60) and Jbeta (13) primers were used in the PCR. Measured with immunoSEQ multiplex PCR; TCRdb has only the in-frame clones, and not every one. This table has fewer than 150,000 clones, 73% appearing once. Material: PBMCs. The receptors were gathered from a human donor in good health.

V is TRBV9 and J is TRBJ1-3, with TRBD1 matching 9 bases. In germline, CDR1 is SGDLS, CDR2 YYNGEE. With V trimmed by 4 bases and J by 8 bases, 7 bases remained unmatched. This CDR3 is built from 14 residues. CDR3 in amino acids: CASSLTTGGYTIYF. CDR3 DNA sequence: TGTGCCAGCAGCCTAACGACAGGGGGGTACACCATATATTTT.

The chain couples TRBV7-9 to TRBJ2-3, with TRBD1 matching 7 bases. V shed 0 bases and J 6 bases; nucleotides not matched to a gene: 3. CDR1 and CDR2 from the germline V gene are SEHNR and FQNEAQ (reference sequence). CDR3 length: 14 amino acids. The CDR3 protein is CASSLADRADTQYF. CDR3 sequence (DNA): TGTGCCAGCAGCTTAGCCGACAGGGCCGATACGCAGTATTTT.

The chain recombines TRBV14 with TRBJ1-1, with D possibly TRBD1 on 5 matching bases. Trimming pared 2 bases from V and 8 bases from J, leaving 12 bases between. The CDR3 has 13 residues. Germline loops: CDR1 SGHDN, CDR2 FVKESK. CDR3 sequence (DNA): TGTGCCAGCAGCCAACTTTACAGGTTCGAAGCTTTCTTT. This sequence encodes CASSQLYRFEAFF.

The rearrangement links TRBV28 to TRBJ2-3; TRBD1 might be the D (5 bases). This CDR3 spans 14 amino acids. Germline lookup yields CDR1 MDHEN and CDR2 SYDVKM. Trimming pared 4 bases from V and 6 bases from J, leaving 14 bases between. CDR3 loop: CASSSDSMIDTQYF. For the CDR3, the DNA is TGTGCCAGCAGTTCCGACAGTATGATTGATACGCAGTATTTT.

This chain links TRBV5-1 with TRBJ2-5, with D possibly matching TRBD2 (5 bases). Germline lookup yields CDR1 SGHRS and CDR2 YFSETQ. This CDR3 is 13 amino acids long. V was cut by 1 base and J by 5 bases, with 9 bases left in between. The CDR3 DNA follows: TGCGCCAGCAGCTTGCGAGGGATGGAGACCCAGTACTTC. This encodes CASSLRGMETQYF. The full variable domain, in which reference TRBV5-1 and TRBJ2-5 provide the parts outside the CDR3, is KAGVTQTPRYLIKTRGQQVTLSCSPISGHRSVSWYQQTPGQGLQFLFEYFSETQRNKGNFPGRFSGRQFSNSRSEMNVSTLELGDSALYLCASSLRGMETQYFGPGTRLLVL.

The V gene is TRBV29-1, the J gene TRBJ2-1; 7 bases are shared with TRBD2. This CDR3 has 13 residues. Germline assignment: CDR1 SQVTM and CDR2 ANQGSEA. Trimming at V came to 8 bases and at J to 9 bases, leaving 13 bases not matched to a gene. In DNA form, the CDR3 reads TGCAGCACGGGGGGAAAAGCCCGACTTGAGCAGTTCTTC. It codes for CSTGGKARLEQFF.

This clone was counted once. The V call is TRBV29-1, the J call TRBJ2-6, with D hard to call. Per germline, CDR1 SQVTM and CDR2 ANQGSEA. V dropped 6 bases and J dropped 0 bases, with 6 bases sitting between them. The CDR3 length is 13 residues. The CDR3 DNA follows: TGCAGCGTAGAGATCTCTGGGGCCAACGTCCTGACTTTC. Its protein is CSVEISGANVLTF.

The V and J genes are TRBV27 and TRBJ2-5; D gene ambiguous. This CDR3 contains 13 residues. Germline V CDR1 and CDR2: MNHEY, SMNVEV (reference sequence). V gave up 0 bases and J gave up 4 bases, with 6 bases separating them. The CDR3 DNA reads as TGTGCCAGCAGTTTATCTAGCATAGAGACCCAGTACTTC. Protein: CASSLSSIETQYF.

V is TRBV2 and J is TRBJ2-5; TRBD1 matches at 7 bases. Germline V gives CDR1 SNHLY, CDR2 FYNNEI. This CDR3 region has 15 residues. V shed 8 bases and J 0 bases; nucleotides not matched to a gene: 9. The CDR3 sequence is CASPKGAGYQETQYF. In DNA form, the CDR3 reads TGTGCCAGCCCAAAGGGGGCCGGGTACCAAGAGACCCAGTACTTC.

CDR3 sequence: CASRVLAGGSTDTQYF. The CDR3 DNA reads as TGTGCCAGCAGGGTACTGGCGGGGGGGTCTACAGATACGCAGTATTTT. The chain couples TRBV2 to TRBJ2-3; the match to TRBD2 covers 9 bases. V shed 6 bases, J shed 3 bases, and the junction held 10 bases outside the gene matches. This CDR3 is built from 16 residues. CDR1 is SNHLY and CDR2 is FYNNEI in the germline V gene.

A few counts support this clone. The chain combines TRBV5-6 with TRBJ2-7; D is undetermined. In germline, CDR1 is SGHDT, CDR2 YYEEEE. The CDR3 covers 11 residues. Trimming shortened V by 4 bases and J by 5 bases, and 7 bases separated the two germline ends. The CDR3: CASSLDHEQYF. For the CDR3, the DNA is TGTGCCAGCAGCCTAGACCACGAGCAGTACTTC.

This clone was counted once. This CDR3 reads CASSLARDTFREQYF. CDR3 DNA sequence: TGCGCCAGCAGCTTGGCCAGGGATACCTTTCGGGAGCAGTACTTC. The chain carries TRBV5-1 and TRBJ2-7; D is perhaps TRBD1 (5 bases). V was clipped by 0 bases and J by 7 bases, with 17 bases between them. CDR1 is SGHRS and CDR2 is YFSETQ in the germline V gene. The length of the CDR3 is 15 residues.

This clone has just one count. The sample holds other DNA sequences that translate to the same CDR3. The chain uses TRBV9 and TRBJ2-5; 9 bases are shared with TRBD2. This CDR3 is built from 14 residues. With 2 bases clipped from V and 3 bases from J, the junction kept 2 bases outside the gene matches. Per the germline V gene, CDR1 is SGDLS and CDR2 is YYNGEE. CDR3 in DNA: TGTGCCAGCAGCGTGGTAGCGGGGGAAGAGACCCAGTACTTC. Amino acid sequence: CASSVVAGEETQYF.

V is TRBV25-1 and J is TRBJ2-7, with TRBD2 identical over 13 bases. The CDR3 has 15 amino acids. Germline assignment: CDR1 MGHDK and CDR2 SYGVNS. Unmatched junction bases numbered 6, after V lost 3 bases and J lost 7 bases. The CDR3 DNA sequence: TGTGCCAGCAGTGACCGGACTAGCGGGGGAGTGGAGCAGTACTTC. Translated, it gives CASSDRTSGGVEQYF.